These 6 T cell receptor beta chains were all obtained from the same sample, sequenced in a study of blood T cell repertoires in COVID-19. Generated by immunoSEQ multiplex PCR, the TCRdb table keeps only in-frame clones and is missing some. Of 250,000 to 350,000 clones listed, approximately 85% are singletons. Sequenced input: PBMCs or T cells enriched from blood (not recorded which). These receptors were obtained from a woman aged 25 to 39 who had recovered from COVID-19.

The CDR3 loop is CASSLGTSGNEQFF. For the CDR3, the DNA is TGTGCCAGCAGCCTCGGGACTAGCGGGAATGAGCAGTTCTTC. The genes are TRBV7-9 and TRBJ2-1; 12 bases are a match to TRBD2. CDR3 length: 14 residues. The germline CDR1 and CDR2 sequences are SEHNR and FQNEAQ (reference sequence). V lost 5 bases, J lost 7 bases, and 3 bases stayed unmatched.

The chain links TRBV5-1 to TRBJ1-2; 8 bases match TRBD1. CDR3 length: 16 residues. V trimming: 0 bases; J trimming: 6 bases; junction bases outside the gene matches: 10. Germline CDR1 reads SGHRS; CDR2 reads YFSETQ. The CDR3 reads CASSLGLRTGNDGYTF. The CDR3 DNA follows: TGCGCCAGCAGCTTGGGGTTACGGACAGGGAACGATGGCTACACCTTC. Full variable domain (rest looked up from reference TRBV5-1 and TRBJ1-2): KAGVTQTPRYLIKTRGQQVTLSCSPISGHRSVSWYQQTPGQGLQFLFEYFSETQRNKGNFPGRFSGRQFSNSRSEMNVSTLELGDSALYLCASSLGLRTGNDGYTFGSGTRLTVV.

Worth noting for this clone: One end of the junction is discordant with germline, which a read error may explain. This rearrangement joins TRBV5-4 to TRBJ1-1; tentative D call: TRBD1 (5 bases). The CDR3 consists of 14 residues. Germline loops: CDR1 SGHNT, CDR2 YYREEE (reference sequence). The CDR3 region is CARSWGGVNTEAFF. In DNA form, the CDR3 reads TGTGCCCGCAGCTGGGGGGGGGTGAACACTGAAGCTTTCTTT.

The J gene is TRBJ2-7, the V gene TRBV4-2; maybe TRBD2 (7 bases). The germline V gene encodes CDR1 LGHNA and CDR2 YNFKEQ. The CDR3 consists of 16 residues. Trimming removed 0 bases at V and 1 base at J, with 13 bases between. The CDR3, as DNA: TGTGCCAGCAGCCAAGATACGGGGGGCGCGTCCTACGAGCAGTACTTC. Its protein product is CASSQDTGGASYEQYF.

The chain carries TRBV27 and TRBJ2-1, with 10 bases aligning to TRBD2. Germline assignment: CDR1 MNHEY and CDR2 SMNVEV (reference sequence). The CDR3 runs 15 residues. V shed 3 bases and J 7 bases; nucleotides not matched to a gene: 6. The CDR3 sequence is CASSFILTSGNEQFF. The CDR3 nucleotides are TGTGCCAGCAGTTTCATATTGACTAGCGGGAATGAGCAGTTCTTC.

CDR3 sequence: CASSLGGANTEAFF. The CDR3 region has the DNA TGTGCCAGCAGCTTAGGGGGGGCGAACACTGAAGCTTTCTTT. The chain couples TRBV7-3 to TRBJ1-1; maybe TRBD1 (6 bases). Germline assignment: CDR1 SGHTA and CDR2 FQGTGA. With 2 bases removed from V and 1 base from J, the gap between germline ends came to 8 bases. The CDR3 covers 14 residues.